One sample yielded the 3 T cell receptor beta chains listed below, sequenced in a study of tumor-infiltrating lymphocytes in primary liver carcinoma. RNA was extracted from whole blood without cell sorting, alongside germline DNA. Starting material of approximately 500 ng total RNA yielded TCR beta cDNA via a constant-region primer. It was through three nested multiplex PCR rounds of slightly modified ARM-PCR that TCR beta libraries arose. TRBV1-TRBV30 forward and Cbeta reverse primers drove the first two roughly 10-cycle rounds. TCRdb analysed the multiplex PCR reads with MiXCR anew, one entry per CDR3 protein. Here the sample spans about 310,000 distinct CDR3 sequences, approximately 60% being singletons. Source material: peripheral blood. The source of these receptors is a man in his forties with primary liver carcinoma and hepatitis B virus infection.

This clonotype was recorded once. An end of the junction does not agree with germline; a read error may underlie this. This chain connects TRBV29-1 to TRBJ2-3; D is ambiguous. This CDR3 is 14 amino acids long. Looked up from germline, CDR1 is SQVTM and CDR2 is ANQGSEA. CDR3 nucleotide sequence: TGCAACGTTGAAGGGCTGGGTAGCACAGATACACAGTATTTT. Amino acid sequence: CNVEGLGSTDTQYF.

Regarding this clonotype: This may stem from a read error, because a much larger clone lies one nucleotide away. The chain recombines TRBV10-3 with TRBJ1-2, with D uncertain. Germline V gene data show CDR1 as ENHRY and CDR2 as SYGVKD. Between the trimmed V and J ends, which lost 5 bases and 0 bases, there was a span of 19 bases. The CDR3 sequence is 17 residues long. CDR3 sequence reads: CAISPGIAIYPNYGYTF. CDR3 sequence (DNA): TGTGCCATCAGTCCGGGGATCGCTATATATCCTAACTATGGCTACACCTTC.

Details on this clonotype: Germline and junction disagree at one end, which may indicate a read error. The rearrangement links TRBV6-2 or TRBV6-3 to TRBJ2-1, with TRBD2 identical over 12 bases. Per germline, CDR1 MNHEY and CDR2 SVGEGT. The CDR3 runs 16 residues. This CDR3 reads CASSRRLAGEYNEHFF. The CDR3 DNA is TGTGCCAGCAGTAGGAGACTAGCGGGAGAGTACAATGAGCACTTCTTC.